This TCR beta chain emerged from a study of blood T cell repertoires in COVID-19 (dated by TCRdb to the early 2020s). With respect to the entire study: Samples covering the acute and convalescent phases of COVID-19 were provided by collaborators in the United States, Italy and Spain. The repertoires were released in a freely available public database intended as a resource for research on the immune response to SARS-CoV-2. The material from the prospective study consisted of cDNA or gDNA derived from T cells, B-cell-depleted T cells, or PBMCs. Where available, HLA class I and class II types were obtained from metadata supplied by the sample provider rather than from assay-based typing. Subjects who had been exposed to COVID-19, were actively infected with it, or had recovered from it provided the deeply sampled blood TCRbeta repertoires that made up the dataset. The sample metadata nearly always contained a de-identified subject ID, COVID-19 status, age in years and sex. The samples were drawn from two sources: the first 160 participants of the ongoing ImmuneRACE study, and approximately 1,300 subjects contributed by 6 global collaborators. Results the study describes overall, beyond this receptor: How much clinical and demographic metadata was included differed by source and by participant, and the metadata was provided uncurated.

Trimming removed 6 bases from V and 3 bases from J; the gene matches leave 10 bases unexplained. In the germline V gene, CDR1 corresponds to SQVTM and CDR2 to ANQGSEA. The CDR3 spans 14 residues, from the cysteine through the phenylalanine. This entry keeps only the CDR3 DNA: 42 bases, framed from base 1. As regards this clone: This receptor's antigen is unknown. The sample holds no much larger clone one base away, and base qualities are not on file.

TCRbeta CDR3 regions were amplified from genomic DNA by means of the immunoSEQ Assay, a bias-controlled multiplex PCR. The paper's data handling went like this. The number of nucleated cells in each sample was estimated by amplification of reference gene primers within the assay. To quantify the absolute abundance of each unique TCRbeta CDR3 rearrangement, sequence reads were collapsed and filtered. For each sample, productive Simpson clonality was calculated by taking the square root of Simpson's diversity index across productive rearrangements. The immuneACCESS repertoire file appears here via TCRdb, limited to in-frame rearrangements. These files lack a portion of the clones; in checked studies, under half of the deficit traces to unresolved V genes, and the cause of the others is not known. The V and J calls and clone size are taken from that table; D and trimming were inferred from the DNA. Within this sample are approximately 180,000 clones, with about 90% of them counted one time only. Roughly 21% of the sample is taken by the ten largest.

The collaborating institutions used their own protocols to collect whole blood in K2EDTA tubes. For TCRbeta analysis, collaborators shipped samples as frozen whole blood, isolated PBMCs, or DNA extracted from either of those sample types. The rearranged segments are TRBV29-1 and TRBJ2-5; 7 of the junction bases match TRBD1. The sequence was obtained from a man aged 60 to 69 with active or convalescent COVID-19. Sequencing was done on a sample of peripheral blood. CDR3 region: CSVDTTGVKETQYF. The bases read TGCAGCGTAGACACTACAGGGGTAAAAGAGACCCAGTACTTC.